The TCR beta chain under discussion was sequenced for a study of early T cells in non-severe SARS-CoV-2 infection. TCRdb called the 5' RACE reads again in MiXCR, with one record for every CDR3 protein. The sample carries 45,000 to 55,000 distinct CDR3 sequences, around a tenth recorded once. V was clipped by 2 bases and J by 3 bases; unmatched bases: 4. From germline, CDR1 is LGHNA and CDR2 YNFKEQ. The CDR3 contains 15 residues. Sequences were obtained from whole blood. This chain uses TRBV4-2 with TRBJ2-5; 9 bases match TRBD1. This sequence originates from an adult who was a healthcare worker with PCR-confirmed SARS-CoV-2 infection or an uninfected control (not recorded which). The CDR3: CASSQIGTGKETQYF. Here the CDR3 DNA reads TGTGCCAGCAGCCAAATCGGGACAGGGAAAGAGACCCAGTACTTC.